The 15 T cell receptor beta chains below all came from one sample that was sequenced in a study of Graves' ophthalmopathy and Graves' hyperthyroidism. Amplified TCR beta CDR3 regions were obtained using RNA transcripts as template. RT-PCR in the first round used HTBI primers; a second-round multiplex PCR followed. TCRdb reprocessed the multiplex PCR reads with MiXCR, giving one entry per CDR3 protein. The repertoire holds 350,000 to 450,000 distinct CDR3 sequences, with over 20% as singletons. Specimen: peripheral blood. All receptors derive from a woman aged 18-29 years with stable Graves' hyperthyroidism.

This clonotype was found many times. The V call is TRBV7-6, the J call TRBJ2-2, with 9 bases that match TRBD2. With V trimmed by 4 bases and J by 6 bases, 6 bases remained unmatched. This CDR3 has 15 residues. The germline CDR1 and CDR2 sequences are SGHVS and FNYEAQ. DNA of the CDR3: TGTGCCAGCAGCTCCGGGACTAGCTTCTCCGGGGAGCTGTTTTTT. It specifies CASSSGTSFSGELFF.

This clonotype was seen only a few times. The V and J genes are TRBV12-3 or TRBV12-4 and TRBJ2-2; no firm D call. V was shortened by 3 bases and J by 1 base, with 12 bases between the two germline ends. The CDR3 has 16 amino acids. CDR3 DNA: TGTGCCAGCAGTTTGGTCGCCTACTTGAACACCGGGGAGCTGTTTTTT. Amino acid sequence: CASSLVAYLNTGELFF.

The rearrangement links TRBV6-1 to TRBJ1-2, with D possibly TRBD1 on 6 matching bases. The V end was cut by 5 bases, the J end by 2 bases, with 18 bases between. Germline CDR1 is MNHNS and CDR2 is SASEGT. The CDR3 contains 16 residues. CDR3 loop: CASSQRTAGGNYGYTF. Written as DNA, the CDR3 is TGTGCCAGCAGTCAGAGGACAGCCGGGGGAAACTATGGCTACACCTTC.

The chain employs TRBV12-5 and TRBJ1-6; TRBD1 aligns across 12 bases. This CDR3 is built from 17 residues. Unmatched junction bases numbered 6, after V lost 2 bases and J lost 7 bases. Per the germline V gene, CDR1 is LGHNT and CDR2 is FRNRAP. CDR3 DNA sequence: TGTGCTAGTGGTTTGAGGGGACAGGGGGCTAGGAATTCACCCCTCCACTTT. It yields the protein CASGLRGQGARNSPLHF.

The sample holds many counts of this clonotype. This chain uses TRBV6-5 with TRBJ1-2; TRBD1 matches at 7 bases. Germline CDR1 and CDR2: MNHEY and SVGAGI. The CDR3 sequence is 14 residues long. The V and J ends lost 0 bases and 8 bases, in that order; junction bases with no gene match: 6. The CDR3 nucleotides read TGTGCCAGCAGTTACTCGAGAAACAGGGGCGGCTACACCTTC. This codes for CASSYSRNRGGYTF.

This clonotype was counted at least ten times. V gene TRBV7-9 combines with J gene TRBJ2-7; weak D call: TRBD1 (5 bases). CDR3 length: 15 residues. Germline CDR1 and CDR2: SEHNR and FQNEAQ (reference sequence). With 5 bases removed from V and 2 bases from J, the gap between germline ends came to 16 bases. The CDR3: CASSPGPWSPYEQYF. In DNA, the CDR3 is TGTGCCAGCAGCCCAGGGCCGTGGTCCCCCTACGAGCAGTACTTC.

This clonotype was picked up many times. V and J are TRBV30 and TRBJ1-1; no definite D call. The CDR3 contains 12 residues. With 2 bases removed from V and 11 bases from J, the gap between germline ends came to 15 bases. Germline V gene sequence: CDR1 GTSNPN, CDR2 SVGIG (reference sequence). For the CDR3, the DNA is TGTGCCTGGAGTCCAACTTCCTTTGATGCTTTCTTT. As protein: CAWSPTSFDAFF.

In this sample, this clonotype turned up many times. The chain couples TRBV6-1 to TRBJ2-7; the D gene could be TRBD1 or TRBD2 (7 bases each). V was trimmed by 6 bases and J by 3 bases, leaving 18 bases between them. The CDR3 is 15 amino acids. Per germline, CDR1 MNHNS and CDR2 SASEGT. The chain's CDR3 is CASRGGGTAGYEQYF. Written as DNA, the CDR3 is TGTGCCAGCAGGGGGGGAGGGACAGCGGGCTACGAGCAGTACTTC.

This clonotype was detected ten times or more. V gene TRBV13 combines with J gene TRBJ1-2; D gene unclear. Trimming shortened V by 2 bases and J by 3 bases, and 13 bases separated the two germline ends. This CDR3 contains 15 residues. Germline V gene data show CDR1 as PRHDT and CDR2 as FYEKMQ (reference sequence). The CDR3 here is CASSLLAGAHYGYTF. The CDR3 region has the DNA TGTGCCAGCAGCTTACTCGCTGGTGCGCACTATGGCTACACCTTC. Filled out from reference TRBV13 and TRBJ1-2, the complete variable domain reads AAGVIQSPRHLIKEKRETATLKCYPIPRHDTVYWYQQGPGQDPQFLISFYEKMQSDKGSIPDRFSAQQFSDYHSELNMSSLELGDSALYFCASSLLAGAHYGYTFGSGTRLTVV.

CDR3 nucleotides: TGTGCCAGCAAGGGGACAGGGCCCTACGAGCAGTACTTC. This sequence encodes CASKGTGPYEQYF. The chain joins TRBV25-1 to TRBJ2-7; 9 nucleotides line up with TRBD1. CDR1 MGHDK and CDR2 SYGVNS come from the germline V gene. V was pared by 7 bases and J by 2 bases, with 3 bases of the junction left unmatched. This CDR3 comprises 13 residues.

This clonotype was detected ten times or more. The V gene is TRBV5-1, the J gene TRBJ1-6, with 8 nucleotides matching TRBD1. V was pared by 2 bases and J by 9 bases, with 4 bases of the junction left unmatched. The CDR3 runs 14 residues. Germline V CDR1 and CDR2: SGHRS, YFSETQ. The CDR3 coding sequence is TGCGCCAGCAGCTTAGACAGGGGAACTTCACCCCTCCACTTT. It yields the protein CASSLDRGTSPLHF.

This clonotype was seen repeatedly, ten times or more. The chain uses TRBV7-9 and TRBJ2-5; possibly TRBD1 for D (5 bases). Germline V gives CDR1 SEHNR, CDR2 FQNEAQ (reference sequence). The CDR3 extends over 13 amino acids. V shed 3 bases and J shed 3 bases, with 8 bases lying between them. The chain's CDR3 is CASSLDTEETQYF. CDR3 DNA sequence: TGTGCCAGCAGCTTGGACACTGAAGAGACCCAGTACTTC.

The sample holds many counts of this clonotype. In nucleotides, the CDR3 is TGTGCCAGCAGTTTCTTAGTCAAAACTGAAGCTTTCTTT. Protein sequence: CASSFLVKTEAFF. The J gene is TRBJ1-1, the V gene TRBV28, with D uncertain. V lost 3 bases and J lost 5, with 10 bases in between. Looked up from germline, CDR1 is MDHEN and CDR2 is SYDVKM. CDR3 length equals 13 residues. The variable domain in full, with the rest retrieved from reference TRBV28 and TRBJ1-1, is DVKVTQSSRYLVKRTGEKVFLECVQDMDHENMFWYRQDPGLGLRLIYFSYDVKMKEKGDIPEGYSVSREKKERFSLILESASTNQTSMYLCASSFLVKTEAFFGQGTRLTVV.

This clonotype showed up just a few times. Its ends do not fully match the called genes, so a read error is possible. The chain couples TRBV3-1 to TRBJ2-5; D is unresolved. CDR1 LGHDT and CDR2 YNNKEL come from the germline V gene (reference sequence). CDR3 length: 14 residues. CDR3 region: CASSVQLSQETQCF. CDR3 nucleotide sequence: TGTGCCAGCAGCGTACAGTTATCACAAGAGACCCAGTGCTTC.

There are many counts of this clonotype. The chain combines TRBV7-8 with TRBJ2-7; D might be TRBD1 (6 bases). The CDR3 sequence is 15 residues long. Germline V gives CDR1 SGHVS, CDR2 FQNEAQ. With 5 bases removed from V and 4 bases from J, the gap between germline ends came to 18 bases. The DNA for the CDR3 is TGTGCCAGCAGCCTATGGGGGCTAGGGGGATACGAGCAGTACTTC. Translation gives CASSLWGLGGYEQYF.